The 21 T cell receptor beta chains in this list originate from one sample, sequenced in a study of T cells after yellow fever vaccination. TCRdb used MiXCR to reprocess the 5' RACE reads, holding one entry per CDR3 protein. The sample has about 630,000 distinct CDR3 sequences; approximately 13% are singletons. The sequences come from PBMCs, collected on the day of the yellow fever booster vaccination. These TCRs come from a man aged 25-40 years who received the YFV17D yellow fever vaccine.

This clonotype showed up just once. This chain links TRBV29-1 with TRBJ1-2; D gene ambiguous. There are 13 residues in the CDR3. V was cut by 6 bases and J by 0 bases, with 11 bases left in between. Germline lookup yields CDR1 SQVTM and CDR2 ANQGSEA. CDR3 region: CSVSDIPNYGYTF. The CDR3 nucleotides read TGCAGCGTCTCCGATATTCCTAACTATGGCTACACCTTC.

This clonotype has more than one count but fewer than ten. The rearrangement links TRBV5-1 to TRBJ2-3, with 10 bases matching TRBD2. CDR3 length: 16 residues. Germline CDR1 is SGHRS and CDR2 is YFSETQ. V was clipped by 5 bases and J by 2 bases; unmatched bases: 8. This CDR3 reads CASRAPGLAVTDTQYF. CDR3 bases: TGCGCCAGCAGGGCCCCCGGACTAGCGGTCACAGATACGCAGTATTTT.

This clonotype was counted many times. V gene TRBV7-8 combines with J gene TRBJ2-7; 7 nucleotides match TRBD1. J lost 2 bases, V lost 0 bases, and 7 bases had no gene match. Germline CDR1 reads SGHVS; CDR2 reads FQNEAQ. CDR3 length equals 16 residues. The CDR3: CASSLASRDRAYEQYF. DNA of the CDR3: TGTGCCAGCAGCTTAGCGAGCCGGGACAGAGCCTACGAGCAGTACTTC.

This clonotype has at least ten counts. The V call is TRBV10-3, the J call TRBJ2-1; D perhaps matches TRBD2 (6 bases). Trimming took off 6 bases at V and 8 bases at J, with 14 bases between the two ends. This CDR3 comprises 13 residues. Germline values: CDR1 ENHRY, CDR2 SYGVKD. DNA for the CDR3: TGTGCCATCAGGACTAGTGGGGTCGATGAGCAGTTCTTC. This translates into CAIRTSGVDEQFF.

The V gene is TRBV7-9, the J gene TRBJ2-7, with 13 bases lining up with TRBD2. With V trimmed by 5 bases and J by 6 bases, 4 bases remained unmatched. Germline V gives CDR1 SEHNR, CDR2 FQNEAQ (reference sequence). This CDR3 is 14 amino acids long. The CDR3 coding sequence is TGTGCCAGCAGCGGGACTAGCGGGATGCGCGAGCAGTACTTC. This translates into CASSGTSGMREQYF.

The rearrangement uses TRBV24-1 and TRBJ2-3; D possibly uses TRBD1 or TRBD2 (5 bases each). V was trimmed by 11 bases and J by 5 bases, leaving 13 bases between them. Per the germline V gene, CDR1 is KGHDR and CDR2 is SFDVKD. The CDR3 covers 12 residues. The CDR3 DNA sequence: TGTGCCATCCAAGGGGACGAAGATACGCAGTATTTT. This translates into CAIQGDEDTQYF.

This clonotype came up a few times. The chain couples TRBV9 to TRBJ2-3; 12 bases fit TRBD2. CDR1 and CDR2 from the germline V gene are SGDLS and YYNGEE. The CDR3 sequence is 18 residues long. The J segment lost 1 base and the V segment lost 3 bases, leaving 9 bases of the junction unmatched. The CDR3 DNA is TGTGCCAGCAGCGAGGAACAGGGGACTAGCGGGCGCACAGATACGCAGTATTTT. It translates to CASSEEQGTSGRTDTQYF.

This chain joins TRBV20-1 and TRBJ2-1; TRBD2 agrees at 8 bases. The CDR3 spans 13 residues. Looked up from germline, CDR1 is DFQATT and CDR2 is SNEGSKA (reference sequence). With V trimmed by 3 bases and J by 8 bases, 6 bases remained unmatched. CDR3 nucleotides: TGCAGTGCTAGCGGGAGGGCCGTCGATGAGCAGTTCTTC. As protein: CSASGRAVDEQFF.

This clonotype was observed at least ten times. The chain uses TRBV5-1 and TRBJ2-2; 8 bases fit TRBD2. CDR1 and CDR2 from the germline V gene are SGHRS and YFSETQ. This CDR3 region has 15 residues. V was pared by 0 bases and J by 5 bases, with 3 bases of the junction left unmatched. In DNA form, the CDR3 reads TGCGCCAGCAGCTTGGCCAGCGGGGGTACCGGGGAGCTGTTTTTT. This encodes CASSLASGGTGELFF. The complete variable domain, with remaining parts taken from reference TRBV5-1 and TRBJ2-2, reads KAGVTQTPRYLIKTRGQQVTLSCSPISGHRSVSWYQQTPGQGLQFLFEYFSETQRNKGNFPGRFSGRQFSNSRSEMNVSTLELGDSALYLCASSLASGGTGELFFGEGSRLTVL.

The chain joins TRBV7-6 to TRBJ2-1; D is uncertain. Germline V gene data show CDR1 as SGHVS and CDR2 as FNYEAQ. The V end lost 5 bases, the J end lost 5 bases, and 7 bases lay between the germline ends. This CDR3 has 12 residues. The CDR3: CASSQEHNEQFF. As DNA, the CDR3 is TGTGCCAGCAGCCAAGAACACAATGAGCAGTTCTTC.

Many counts were recorded for this clonotype. J is TRBJ2-3 and V is TRBV7-9; D is unresolved. Germline V CDR1 and CDR2: SEHNR, FQNEAQ (reference sequence). V dropped 6 bases and J dropped 1 base, with 11 bases sitting between them. The CDR3 is made up of 14 amino acids. The CDR3 region has the DNA TGTGCCAGCAGTCCGAGGTCAGGCACAGATACGCAGTATTTT. Encoded protein: CASSPRSGTDTQYF.

This clonotype showed up just a few times. The chain recombines TRBV5-1 with TRBJ1-4, with 9 bases identical to TRBD1. Germline CDR1 is SGHRS and CDR2 is YFSETQ. The CDR3 is made up of 15 amino acids. J was trimmed by 8 bases and V by 4 bases; bases with no gene match: 9. CDR3 DNA sequence: TGCGCCAGCAGCGTCGGGACAGGGTTACGCGAAAAACTGTTTTTT. Translating it yields CASSVGTGLREKLFF.

The chain employs TRBV7-9 and TRBJ2-5, with TRBD1 matching 7 bases. After removal of 2 bases from V and 2 bases from J, the junction contained 8 bases not matched to a gene. The CDR3 covers 16 residues. In germline, CDR1 is SEHNR, CDR2 FQNEAQ (reference sequence). DNA of the CDR3: TGTGCCAGCAGCTTACGAGGGACAGCTGTACAAGAGACCCAGTACTTC. Its translation is CASSLRGTAVQETQYF.

This clonotype showed up just a few times. The chain links TRBV15 to TRBJ2-5; D is perhaps TRBD1 or TRBD2 (6 bases each). CDR1 LNHNV and CDR2 YYDKDF come from the germline V gene (reference sequence). Between the trimmed V and J ends, which lost 3 bases and 0 bases, there was a span of 11 bases. This CDR3 contains 15 residues. The CDR3 DNA reads TGTGCCACCAGCAGGGGAGGACAGAACCAAGAGACCCAGTACTTC. Translated: CATSRGGQNQETQYF.

This clonotype showed up just a few times. This rearrangement joins TRBV6-2 or TRBV6-3 to TRBJ2-5; D not resolved. Germline assignment: CDR1 MNHEY and CDR2 SVGEGT. V was shortened by 6 bases and J by 5 bases, with 25 bases between the two germline ends. This CDR3 has 17 amino acids. CDR3 bases: TGTGCCAGCAGACAGCTTTTCGAGACAACGGAAGGGGAGACCCAGTACTTC. Residues: CASRQLFETTEGETQYF.

This clonotype came up a few times. The rearrangement uses TRBV7-9 and TRBJ2-7, with D tentatively TRBD1 or TRBD2 (5 bases each). The CDR3 is 15 residues long. Germline loops: CDR1 SEHNR, CDR2 FQNEAQ (reference sequence). V lost 3 bases, J lost 2 bases, and 14 bases lay in between. As DNA, the CDR3 is TGTGCCAGCAGCTTTTCCCCGAGGGGACCCTACGAGCAGTACTTC. Protein product: CASSFSPRGPYEQYF.

This clonotype was counted only a few times. V and J are TRBV6-5 and TRBJ1-1; D is uncertain. Per the germline V gene, CDR1 is MNHEY and CDR2 is SVGAGI. Trimming cost V 0 bases and J 0 bases, with 5 bases left between them. The CDR3 has 14 residues. The CDR3 is CASSYSTVNTEAFF. CDR3 sequence (DNA): TGTGCCAGCAGTTACTCCACAGTGAACACTGAAGCTTTCTTT.

This clonotype has more than one count but fewer than ten. V gene TRBV5-5 combines with J gene TRBJ2-4; the D gene could be TRBD1 or TRBD2 (7 bases each). The CDR3 covers 14 residues. CDR1 SGHKS and CDR2 YYEKEE come from the germline V gene (reference sequence). V was clipped by 0 bases and J by 10 bases, with 14 bases between them. The CDR3 coding sequence is TGTGCCAGCAGCTTGGCAGGGGGGGCGAGGATTCAGTACTTC. Protein product: CASSLAGGARIQYF.

The V and J genes are TRBV28 and TRBJ1-3; TRBD1 might be the D (6 bases). This CDR3 is 15 amino acids long. CDR1 and CDR2 (germline): MDHEN, SYDVKM. V was clipped by 5 bases and J by 0 bases, with 11 bases between them. The CDR3 sequence: CASSATGLSGNTIYF. DNA for the CDR3: TGTGCCAGCAGTGCAACAGGGCTCTCTGGAAACACCATATATTTT.

This clonotype was counted at least ten times. The chain uses TRBV6-5 and TRBJ2-7; TRBD2 is a possible D gene (5 bases). Germline V CDR1 and CDR2: MNHEY, SVGAGI. This CDR3 is built from 11 residues. Trimming took 3 bases from V and 7 from J, leaving 7 bases between them. CDR3 bases: TGTGCCAGCAGTTATGAGGGAGAGCAGTACTTC. Protein sequence: CASSYEGEQYF.

The genes are TRBV3-1 and TRBJ1-1; TRBD1 agrees at 7 bases. The CDR3 sequence is 14 residues long. In germline, CDR1 is LGHDT, CDR2 YNNKEL (reference sequence). The V segment lost 6 bases and the J segment 3 bases; nucleotides outside the gene matches: 7. The CDR3 sequence is CASRPDRDHTEAFF. The CDR3 DNA is TGTGCCAGCAGACCCGACAGGGACCACACTGAAGCTTTCTTT. The entire variable domain, with the rest obtained from reference TRBV3-1 and TRBJ1-1, is as follows: DTAVSQTPKYLVTQMGNDKSIKCEQNLGHDTMYWYKQDSKKFLKIMFSYNNKELIINETVPNRFSPKSPDKAHLNLHINSLELGDSAVYFCASRPDRDHTEAFFGQGTRLTVV.